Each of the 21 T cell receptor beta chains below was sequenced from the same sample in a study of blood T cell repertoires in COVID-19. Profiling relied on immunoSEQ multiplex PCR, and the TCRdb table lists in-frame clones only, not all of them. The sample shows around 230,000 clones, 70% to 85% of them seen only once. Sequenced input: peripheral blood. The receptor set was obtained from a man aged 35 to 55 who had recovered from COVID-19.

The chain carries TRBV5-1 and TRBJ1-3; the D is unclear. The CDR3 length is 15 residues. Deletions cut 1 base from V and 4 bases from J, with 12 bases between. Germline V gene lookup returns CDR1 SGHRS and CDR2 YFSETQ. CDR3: CASSLFAGTGNTIYF. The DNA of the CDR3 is TGCGCCAGCAGCTTGTTTGCGGGAACGGGAAACACCATATATTTT.

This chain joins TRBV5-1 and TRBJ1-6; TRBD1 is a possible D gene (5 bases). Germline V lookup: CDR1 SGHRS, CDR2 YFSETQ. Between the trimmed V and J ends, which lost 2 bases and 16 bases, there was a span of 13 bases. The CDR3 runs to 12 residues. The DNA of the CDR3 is TGCGCCAGCAGCTTCGGTCAGGGCAAACTCCACTTT. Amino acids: CASSFGQGKLHF.

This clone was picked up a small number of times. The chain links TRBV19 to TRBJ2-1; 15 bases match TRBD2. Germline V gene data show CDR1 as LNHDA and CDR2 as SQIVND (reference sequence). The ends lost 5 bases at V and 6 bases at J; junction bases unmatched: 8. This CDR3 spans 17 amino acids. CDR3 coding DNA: TGTGCCAGTAGTCCCTCCCGGACTAGCGGGAGGGCCAATGAGCAGTTCTTC. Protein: CASSPSRTSGRANEQFF.

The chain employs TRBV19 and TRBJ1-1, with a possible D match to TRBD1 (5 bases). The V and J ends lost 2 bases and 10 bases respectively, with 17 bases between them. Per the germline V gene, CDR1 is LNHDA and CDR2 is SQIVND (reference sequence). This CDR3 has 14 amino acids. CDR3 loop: CASSINNVGGVAFF. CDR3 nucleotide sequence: TGTGCCAGTAGTATAAACAACGTCGGGGGAGTAGCTTTCTTT.

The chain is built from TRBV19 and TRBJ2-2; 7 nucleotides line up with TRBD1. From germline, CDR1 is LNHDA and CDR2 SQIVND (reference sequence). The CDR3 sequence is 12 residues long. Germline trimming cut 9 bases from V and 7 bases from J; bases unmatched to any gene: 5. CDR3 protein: CASLRGYGELFF. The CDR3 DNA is TGTGCCAGCCTCAGGGGGTACGGGGAGCTGTTTTTT.

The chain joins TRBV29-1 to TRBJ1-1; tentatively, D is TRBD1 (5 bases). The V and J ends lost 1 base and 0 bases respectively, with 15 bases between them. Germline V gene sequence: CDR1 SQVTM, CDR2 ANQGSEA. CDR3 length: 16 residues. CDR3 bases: TGCAGCGTTGAAGGGGGCCACAAAAGGATGAACACTGAAGCTTTCTTT. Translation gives CSVEGGHKRMNTEAFF.

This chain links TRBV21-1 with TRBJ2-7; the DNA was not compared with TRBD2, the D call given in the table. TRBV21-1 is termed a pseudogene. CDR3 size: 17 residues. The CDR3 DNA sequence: TGTGCCAGCAGCAAACCACCTGGACTAGCGGGAGCCTACGAGCAGTACTTC. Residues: CASSKPPGLAGAYEQYF.

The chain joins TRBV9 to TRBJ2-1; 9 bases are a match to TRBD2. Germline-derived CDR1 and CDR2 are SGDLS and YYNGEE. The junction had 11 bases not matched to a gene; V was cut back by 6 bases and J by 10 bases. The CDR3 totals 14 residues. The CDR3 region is CASTAGLAGIEQFF. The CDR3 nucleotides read TGTGCCAGCACCGCGGGGCTAGCGGGAATAGAGCAGTTCTTC.

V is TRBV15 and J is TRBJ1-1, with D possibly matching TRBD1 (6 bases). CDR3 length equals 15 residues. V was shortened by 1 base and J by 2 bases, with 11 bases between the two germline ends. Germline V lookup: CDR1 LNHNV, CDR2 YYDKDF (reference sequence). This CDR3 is CATSRAPGVNTEAFF. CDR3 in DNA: TGTGCCACCAGCAGAGCGCCAGGGGTCAACACTGAAGCTTTCTTT.

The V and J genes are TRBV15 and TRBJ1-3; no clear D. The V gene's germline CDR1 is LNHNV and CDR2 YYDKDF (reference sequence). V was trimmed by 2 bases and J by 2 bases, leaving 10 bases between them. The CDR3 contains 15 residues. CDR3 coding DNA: TGTGCCACCAGCAGATTGAGGGTAGCTGGAAACACCATATATTTT. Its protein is CATSRLRVAGNTIYF.

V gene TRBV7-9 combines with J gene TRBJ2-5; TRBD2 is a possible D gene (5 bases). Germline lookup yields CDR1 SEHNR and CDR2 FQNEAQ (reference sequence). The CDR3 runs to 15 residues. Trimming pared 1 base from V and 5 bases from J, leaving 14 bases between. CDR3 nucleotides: TGTGCCAGCAGCTTAGGAGGGAGTAGGCGGGAGACCCAGTACTTC. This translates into CASSLGGSRRETQYF.

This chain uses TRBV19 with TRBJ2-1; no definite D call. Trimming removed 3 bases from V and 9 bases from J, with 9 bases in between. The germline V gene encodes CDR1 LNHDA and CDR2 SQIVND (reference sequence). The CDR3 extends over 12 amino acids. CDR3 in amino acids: CASSIASGEQFF. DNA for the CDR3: TGTGCCAGTAGTATCGCCAGTGGTGAGCAGTTCTTC.

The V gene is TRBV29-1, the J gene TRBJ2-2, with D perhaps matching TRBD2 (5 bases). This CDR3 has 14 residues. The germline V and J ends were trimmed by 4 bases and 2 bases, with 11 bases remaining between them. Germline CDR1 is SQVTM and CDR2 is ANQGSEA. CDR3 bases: TGCAGCGTTGGGAGGAGCTTTAACACCGGGGAGCTGTTTTTT. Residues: CSVGRSFNTGELFF.

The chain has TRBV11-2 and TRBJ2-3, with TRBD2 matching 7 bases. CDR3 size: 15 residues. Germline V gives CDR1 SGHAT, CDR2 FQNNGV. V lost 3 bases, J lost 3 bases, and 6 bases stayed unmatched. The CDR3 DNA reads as TGTGCCAGCAGCTTGCGGGAGCGAGTGACAGATACGCAGTATTTT. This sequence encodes CASSLRERVTDTQYF.

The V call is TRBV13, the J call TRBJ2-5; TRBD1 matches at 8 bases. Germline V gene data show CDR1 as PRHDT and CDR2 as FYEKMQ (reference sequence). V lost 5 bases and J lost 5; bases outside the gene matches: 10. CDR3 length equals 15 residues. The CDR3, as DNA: TGTGCCAGCAGCCAAGCATTCCGGGACAGGGAGACCCAGTACTTC. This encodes CASSQAFRDRETQYF.

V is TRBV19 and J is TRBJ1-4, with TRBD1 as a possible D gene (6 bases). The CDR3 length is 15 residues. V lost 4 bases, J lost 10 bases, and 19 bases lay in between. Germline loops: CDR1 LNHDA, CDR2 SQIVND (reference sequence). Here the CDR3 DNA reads TGTGCCAGTAGTACCGGACAGTGGGCAAGCGGAAAACTGTTTTTT. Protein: CASSTGQWASGKLFF.

The CDR3 sequence: CAISEFRGGEAFF. For the CDR3, the DNA is TGTGCCATCAGTGAATTTAGAGGCGGTGAAGCTTTCTTT. This chain joins TRBV10-3 and TRBJ1-1; D remains ambiguous. The V end lost 3 bases, the J end lost 7 bases, and 12 bases lay between the germline ends. This CDR3 has 13 amino acids. Germline assignment: CDR1 ENHRY and CDR2 SYGVKD.

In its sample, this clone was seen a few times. The CDR3 sequence is CASSYSRLSVNTEAFF. The CDR3 nucleotides are TGTGCCAGCAGTTACTCGAGGCTAAGCGTTAACACTGAAGCTTTCTTT. The chain joins TRBV6-5 to TRBJ1-1; D gene unclear. Germline V lookup: CDR1 MNHEY, CDR2 SVGAGI. The V and J ends lost 0 bases and 2 bases respectively, with 13 bases between them. The CDR3 spans 16 residues.

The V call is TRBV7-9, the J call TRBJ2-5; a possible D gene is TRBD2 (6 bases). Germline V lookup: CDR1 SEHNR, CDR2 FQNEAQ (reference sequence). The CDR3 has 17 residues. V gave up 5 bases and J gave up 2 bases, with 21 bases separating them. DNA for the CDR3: TGTGCCAGCAGCCGGATGCTCCTTGGGGGAGGACAAGAGACCCAGTACTTC. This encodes CASSRMLLGGGQETQYF.

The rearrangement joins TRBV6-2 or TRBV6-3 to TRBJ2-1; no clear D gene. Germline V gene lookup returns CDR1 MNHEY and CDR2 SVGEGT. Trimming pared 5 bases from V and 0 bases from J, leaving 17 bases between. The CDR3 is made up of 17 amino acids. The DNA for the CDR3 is TGTGCCAGCAGTCCCTTAAGACTGATGAGCTCCTACAATGAGCAGTTCTTC. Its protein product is CASSPLRLMSSYNEQFF.

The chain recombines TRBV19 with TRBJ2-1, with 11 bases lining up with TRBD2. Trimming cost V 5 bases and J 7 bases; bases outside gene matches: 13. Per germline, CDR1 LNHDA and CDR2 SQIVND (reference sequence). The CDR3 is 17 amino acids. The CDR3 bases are TGTGCCAGTAGTGCAACTAGCGGGGGCGCTGGGAGGAATGAGCAGTTCTTC. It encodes CASSATSGGAGRNEQFF.